These 32 T cell receptor beta chains were all obtained from the same sample, sequenced in a study of blood T cell repertoires in COVID-19. Here immunoSEQ multiplex PCR was the method, and the copy in TCRdb shows in-frame clones only, minus some. The sample has about 150,000 clones, 84% seen once. The sample was peripheral blood. Receptor source: a man in his 70s with acute or convalescent COVID-19.

The chain is built from TRBV28 and TRBJ1-2; the D gene is possibly TRBD1 (5 bases). The CDR3 is 14 residues long. Germline loops: CDR1 MDHEN, CDR2 SYDVKM. Trimming removed 6 bases at V and 4 bases at J, with 15 bases between. The DNA of the CDR3 is TGTGCCAGCAGCCTTGGGCAGGGCCGCTATGGCTACACCTTC. Its protein product is CASSLGQGRYGYTF.

The V call is TRBV5-4, the J call TRBJ1-1; perhaps TRBD1 as D (5 bases). Germline lookup yields CDR1 SGHNT and CDR2 YYREEE (reference sequence). The V end lost 4 bases, the J end lost 7 bases, and 14 bases lay between the germline ends. CDR3 length: 13 amino acids. In DNA form, the CDR3 reads TGTGCCAGCAGCCAAAGGGGTACCTTTGAAGCTTTCTTT. Translated, it gives CASSQRGTFEAFF.

The chain joins TRBV7-2 to TRBJ1-4; D remains ambiguous. Germline CDR1 and CDR2: SGHTA and FQGNSA. The CDR3 has 13 residues. Trimming stripped 4 bases from V and 7 bases from J, with 10 bases between. CDR3 loop: CASSSPGPEKLFF. Written as DNA, the CDR3 is TGTGCCAGCAGCTCCCCTGGCCCTGAAAAACTGTTTTTT.

This rearrangement joins TRBV5-1 to TRBJ2-5; a possible D gene is TRBD2 (5 bases). The CDR3 runs to 15 residues. The germline CDR1 and CDR2 sequences are SGHRS and YFSETQ. The germline V and J ends were trimmed by 0 bases and 1 base, with 10 bases remaining between them. The CDR3 is CASSLEAGGQETQYF. As DNA, the CDR3 is TGCGCCAGCAGCTTGGAGGCGGGCGGCCAAGAGACCCAGTACTTC.

CDR3 residues: CASSFQPGTGAKNIQYF. In nucleotides, the CDR3 is TGTGCCAGCAGCTTCCAACCCGGGACAGGGGCGAAAAACATTCAGTACTTC. The chain links TRBV5-5 to TRBJ2-4; 10 bases line up with TRBD1. V was clipped by 2 bases and J by 4 bases; unmatched bases: 9. Germline CDR1 is SGHKS and CDR2 is YYEKEE (reference sequence). CDR3 length: 17 amino acids.

This sequence joins TRBV6-5 and TRBJ1-3; D is unclear. The CDR3 is 11 residues long. V shed 2 bases and J shed 11 bases, with 7 bases lying between them. Germline values: CDR1 MNHEY, CDR2 SVGAGI. CDR3 sequence reads: CASSYGQAIYF. The CDR3 nucleotides are TGTGCCAGCAGTTACGGGCAGGCCATATATTTT.

The chain is built from TRBV13 and TRBJ2-1, with 12 positions matching TRBD2. The CDR3 is 20 amino acids. CDR1 is PRHDT and CDR2 is FYEKMQ in the germline V gene (reference sequence). V trimming: 4 bases; J trimming: 3 bases; junction bases outside the gene matches: 16. This CDR3 reads CASSSDRGGLAGGIYNEQFF. CDR3 DNA sequence: TGTGCCAGCAGCTCCGACAGGGGAGGGCTAGCGGGAGGGATCTACAATGAGCAGTTCTTC.

The chain employs TRBV6-6 and TRBJ2-3, with TRBD2 matching 12 bases. Germline loops: CDR1 MNHNY, CDR2 SVGAGI (reference sequence). CDR3 length equals 16 residues. V gave up 5 bases and J gave up 4 bases; unmatched junction bases: 7. CDR3 sequence: CASSRRLAGVADTQYF. In nucleotides, the CDR3 is TGTGCCAGCAGTCGCCGACTAGCGGGGGTGGCAGATACGCAGTATTTT.

The chain carries TRBV12-5 and TRBJ1-1, with D uncertain. V lost 3 bases, J lost 4 bases, and 21 bases lay in between. This CDR3 contains 17 residues. The V gene's germline CDR1 is LGHNT and CDR2 FRNRAP. The CDR3 DNA sequence: TGTGCTAGTGGTTTTACTGCCGGTGGGAGTGGAGTCACTGAAGCTTTCTTT. This translates into CASGFTAGGSGVTEAFF.

This chain links TRBV11-2 with TRBJ2-1; no reliable D call. The CDR3 runs 15 residues. The V and J ends lost 1 base and 0 bases respectively, with 7 bases between them. CDR1 and CDR2 (germline): SGHAT, FQNNGV. The CDR3 loop is CASSLGSISYNEQFF. Written as DNA, the CDR3 is TGTGCCAGCAGCTTAGGGAGTATCTCCTACAATGAGCAGTTCTTC.

The rearrangement links TRBV7-2 to TRBJ2-4; 9 nucleotides match TRBD1. The CDR3 covers 19 residues. V gave up 1 base and J gave up 2 bases; unmatched junction bases: 12. Germline loops: CDR1 SGHTA, CDR2 FQGNSA. CDR3 bases: TGTGCCAGCAGCTTAGGCACCGGACAGGGGAAGGGATCCAAAAACATTCAGTACTTC. It specifies CASSLGTGQGKGSKNIQYF. The variable domain in full, completed from reference TRBV7-2 and TRBJ2-4, reads GAGVSQSPSNKVTEKGKDVELRCDPISGHTALYWYRQSLGQGLEFLIYFQGNSAPDKSGLPSDRFSAERTGGSVSTLTIQRTQQEDSAVYLCASSLGTGQGKGSKNIQYFGAGTRLSVL.

CDR3 region: CATQGAEREQYF. Written as DNA, the CDR3 is TGTGCCACCCAGGGGGCGGAGCGCGAGCAGTACTTC. This chain uses TRBV2 with TRBJ2-7; 8 nucleotides agree with TRBD1. The CDR3 covers 12 residues. Germline lookup yields CDR1 SNHLY and CDR2 FYNNEI. The trim removed 10 bases at V and 6 bases at J, leaving 8 bases unmatched.

V is TRBV7-9 and J is TRBJ1-6; possible D gene TRBD1, 5 bases. V lost 5 bases and J 9 bases, leaving 14 bases between the germline ends. The CDR3 runs to 14 residues. The germline V gene has CDR1 SEHNR and CDR2 FQNEAQ (reference sequence). Here the CDR3 reads CASSPGGVRSPLHF. The DNA of the CDR3 is TGTGCCAGCAGCCCCGGGGGGGTACGTTCACCCCTCCACTTT.

This chain joins TRBV6-5 and TRBJ1-2; tentatively, D is TRBD1 (6 bases). V dropped 6 bases and J dropped 7 bases, with 15 bases sitting between them. The CDR3 runs to 13 residues. CDR1 and CDR2 (germline): MNHEY, SVGAGI. The CDR3 is CASRPGEWVGYTF. Here the CDR3 DNA reads TGTGCCAGCAGGCCAGGGGAATGGGTTGGCTACACCTTC.

J is TRBJ2-1 and V is TRBV10-3, with a possible D match to TRBD2 (5 bases). This CDR3 is 12 amino acids long. CDR1 is ENHRY, CDR2 SYGVKD, per germline. V lost 6 bases to trimming and J lost 4 bases, with 7 bases between them. CDR3 sequence (DNA): TGTGCCATCAGGGACTTATACAATGAGCAGTTCTTC. Its protein is CAIRDLYNEQFF.

The V call is TRBV3-1 (or the pseudogene TRBV3-2), the J call TRBJ2-1, with TRBD2 identical over 11 bases. Trimming cost V 4 bases and J 12 bases; bases outside gene matches: 8. CDR1 LGHDT and CDR2 YNNKEL come from the germline V gene (reference sequence). The CDR3 length is 14 residues. CDR3 protein: CASSPSIAGGLQFF. CDR3 nucleotides: TGTGCCAGCAGCCCGTCCATAGCGGGAGGGTTGCAGTTCTTC.

The chain has TRBV5-8 and TRBJ2-5; TRBD2 is a possible D gene (7 bases). Trimming took off 5 bases at V and 4 bases at J, with 21 bases between the two ends. The germline V gene encodes CDR1 SGHTS and CDR2 YDEGEE. The CDR3 is 16 residues long. The CDR3 coding sequence is TGTGCCAGCAGTGTGGGGGGGGGCCTGTCGGGAGAGACCCAGTACTTC. This gives the protein CASSVGGGLSGETQYF. The whole variable domain, filled in from reference TRBV5-8 and TRBJ2-5, reads EAGVTQSPTHLIKTRGQQATLRCSPISGHTSVYWYQQALGLGLQFLLWYDEGEERNRGNFPPRFSGRQFPNYSSELNVNALELEDSALYLCASSVGGGLSGETQYFGPGTRLLVL.

The chain is built from TRBV10-2 and TRBJ1-6; 7 nucleotides line up with TRBD1. The germline V gene encodes CDR1 WSHSY and CDR2 SAAADI. V shed 3 bases and J 14 bases; nucleotides not matched to a gene: 7. The CDR3 sequence is 13 residues long. In DNA form, the CDR3 reads TGCGCCAGCAGTGAAAGGGGGCGGAGCACCCTCCACTTT. It specifies CASSERGRSTLHF.

The chain couples TRBV5-1 to TRBJ1-2; D perhaps matches TRBD1 (5 bases). CDR1 and CDR2 (germline): SGHRS, YFSETQ. CDR3 length equals 14 residues. The V end lost 1 base, the J end lost 5 bases, and 12 bases lay between the germline ends. CDR3 amino acids: CASSLTGGGYGYTF. The CDR3, as DNA: TGCGCCAGCAGCTTGACTGGGGGAGGATATGGCTACACCTTC.

V is TRBV4-2 and J is TRBJ2-1, with 9 bases aligning to TRBD2. The CDR3 is 15 amino acids. After removal of 0 bases from V and 6 bases from J, the junction contained 3 bases not matched to a gene. The germline V gene has CDR1 LGHNA and CDR2 YNFKEQ. This CDR3 is CASSQDGLASNEQFF. In nucleotides, the CDR3 is TGTGCCAGCAGCCAAGACGGACTAGCGTCCAATGAGCAGTTCTTC.

The chain joins TRBV6-6 to TRBJ2-7, with a possible D match to TRBD1 (5 bases). Germline V gives CDR1 MNHNY, CDR2 SVGAGI (reference sequence). The CDR3 has 11 amino acids. Between the trimmed V and J ends, which lost 5 bases and 12 bases, there was a span of 14 bases. This CDR3 reads CASSDEGALYF. The CDR3 bases are TGTGCCAGCAGTGACGAAGGGGCTTTGTACTTC.

The V and J genes are TRBV7-6 and TRBJ2-1; 8 bases map to TRBD2. The CDR3 length is 16 residues. Unmatched junction bases numbered 15, after V lost 5 bases and J lost 9 bases. The germline gives CDR1 SGHVS, CDR2 FNYEAQ. The CDR3 region is CASSRVRGGRSGEQFF. In nucleotides, the CDR3 is TGTGCCAGCAGCCGGGTCCGGGGGGGCCGAAGTGGTGAGCAGTTCTTC.

V gene TRBV5-4 combines with J gene TRBJ2-5; possible D gene TRBD1, 5 bases. Germline V gives CDR1 SGHNT, CDR2 YYREEE (reference sequence). V lost 5 bases, J lost 1 base, and 15 bases lay in between. This CDR3 contains 15 residues. CDR3 in DNA: TGTGCCAGCAGGTCCAGGGATACGGCCCAAGAGACCCAGTACTTC. Its translation: CASRSRDTAQETQYF.

Written as DNA, the CDR3 is TGTGCCAGCAGTTACGAGGGCTCTGGAAACACCATATATTTT. This translates into CASSYEGSGNTIYF. The V call is TRBV6-5, the J call TRBJ1-3, with D hard to call. V was trimmed by 2 bases and J by 0 bases, leaving 5 bases between them. CDR1 is MNHEY and CDR2 is SVGAGI in the germline V gene. This CDR3 comprises 14 residues.

The chain is built from TRBV25-1 and TRBJ2-2, with D hard to call. Trimming cost V 8 bases and J 1 base, with 5 bases left between them. Germline V gives CDR1 MGHDK, CDR2 SYGVNS. The CDR3 is 12 amino acids. CDR3 protein: CASPRNTGELFF. Here the CDR3 DNA reads TGTGCCAGCCCGAGGAACACCGGGGAGCTGTTTTTT.

The chain joins TRBV3-1 (or the pseudogene TRBV3-2) to TRBJ2-1, with 10 bases aligning to TRBD2. Per germline, CDR1 LGHDT and CDR2 YNNKEL (reference sequence). V dropped 0 bases and J dropped 1; count of bases not matched to a gene: 9. The CDR3 sequence is 19 residues long. This chain's CDR3 is CASSQDPTGSGRSYNEQFF. In DNA, the CDR3 is TGTGCCAGCAGCCAAGACCCGACGGGTAGCGGGAGGTCCTACAATGAGCAGTTCTTC.

V is TRBV10-3 and J is TRBJ2-2; 9 bases are shared with TRBD2. The CDR3 has 15 amino acids. V trimming: 11 bases; J trimming: 6 bases; junction bases outside the gene matches: 13. CDR1 is ENHRY and CDR2 is SYGVKD in the germline V gene. The CDR3 nucleotides read TGTGCCGCATCCCGGGCGGGGGGGCGAGCCGGGGAGCTGTTTTTT. This codes for CAASRAGGRAGELFF.

The table lists this clone with a few counts. J is TRBJ2-7 and V is TRBV5-1, with 7 bases aligning to TRBD2. The CDR3 totals 17 residues. The V segment lost 3 bases and the J segment 9 bases; nucleotides outside the gene matches: 21. Germline assignment: CDR1 SGHRS and CDR2 YFSETQ. CDR3: CASSSGRRGDFHDRQYF. The CDR3 DNA reads as TGCGCCAGCAGCTCGGGTCGACGGGGGGACTTCCACGATAGGCAGTACTTC.

The V call is TRBV7-9, the J call TRBJ2-7; D gene unclear. Trimming shortened V by 1 base and J by 3 bases, and 16 bases separated the two germline ends. The germline V gene has CDR1 SEHNR and CDR2 FQNEAQ (reference sequence). This CDR3 region has 16 residues. CDR3 nucleotide sequence: TGTGCCAGCAGCTTAGGAGGTACGGATACTCTCTACGAGCAGTACTTC. This sequence encodes CASSLGGTDTLYEQYF.

This chain joins TRBV5-6 and TRBJ2-5; D call uncertain. V was shortened by 3 bases and J by 2 bases, with 8 bases between the two germline ends. The length of the CDR3 is 13 residues. From germline, CDR1 is SGHDT and CDR2 YYEEEE. CDR3 nucleotide sequence: TGTGCCAGCAGCTACAAAATACAAGAGACCCAGTACTTC. This translates into CASSYKIQETQYF. The variable domain in full, with the rest retrieved from reference TRBV5-6 and TRBJ2-5, is DAGVTQSPTHLIKTRGQQVTLRCSPKSGHDTVSWYQQALGQGPQFIFQYYEEEERQRGNFPDRFSGHQFPNYSSELNVNALLLGDSALYLCASSYKIQETQYFGPGTRLLVL.

This rearrangement joins TRBV27 to TRBJ2-3; TRBD1 is a possible D gene (7 bases). This CDR3 has 15 residues. CDR1 and CDR2 from the germline V gene are MNHEY and SMNVEV (reference sequence). V dropped 8 bases and J dropped 4 bases, with 19 bases sitting between them. CDR3 sequence: CASGPGGTVADTQYF. Here the CDR3 DNA reads TGTGCCAGCGGACCCGGCGGGACAGTAGCAGATACGCAGTATTTT.

The chain joins TRBV5-1 to TRBJ2-3, with 8 positions matching TRBD1. The V and J ends lost 3 bases and 1 base, in that order; junction bases with no gene match: 10. The CDR3 spans 17 residues. The germline V gene has CDR1 SGHRS and CDR2 YFSETQ. DNA of the CDR3: TGCGCCAGCAGCTGGGGGTTCACAGGGGGTGGCACAGATACGCAGTATTTT. Translating gives CASSWGFTGGGTDTQYF. The full variable domain, its missing parts supplied by reference TRBV5-1 and TRBJ2-3, is KAGVTQTPRYLIKTRGQQVTLSCSPISGHRSVSWYQQTPGQGLQFLFEYFSETQRNKGNFPGRFSGRQFSNSRSEMNVSTLELGDSALYLCASSWGFTGGGTDTQYFGPGTRLTVL.